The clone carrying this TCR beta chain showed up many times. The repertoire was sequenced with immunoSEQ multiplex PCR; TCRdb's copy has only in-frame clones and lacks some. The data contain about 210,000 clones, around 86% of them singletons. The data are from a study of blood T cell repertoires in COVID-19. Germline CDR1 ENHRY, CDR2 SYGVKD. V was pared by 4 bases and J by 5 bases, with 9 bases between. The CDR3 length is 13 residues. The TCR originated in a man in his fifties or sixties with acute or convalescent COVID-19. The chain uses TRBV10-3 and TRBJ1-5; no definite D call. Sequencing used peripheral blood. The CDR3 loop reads CAISVRGDQPQHF. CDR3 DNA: TGTGCCATCAGTGTGCGAGGAGATCAGCCCCAGCATTTT.